Shown below are 27 T cell receptor beta chains from a single sample sequenced in a study of cytomegalovirus exposure and HLA in healthy donors. PCR amplification relied on 60 Vbeta primers (plus 13 Jbeta primers). Profiled with immunoSEQ multiplex PCR; TCRdb holds only in-frame clones, not every one. The repertoire includes approximately 170,000 clones, 85% of them detected once, and 1% sits in the top ten. The sequenced sample consisted of PBMCs. Receptors originate from a boy under 10 years old in good health and CMV-seronegative.

The rearrangement joins TRBV28 to TRBJ2-2; weak D call: TRBD2 (6 bases). V lost 8 bases and J 0 bases, leaving 10 bases between the germline ends. The CDR3 loop spans 14 amino acids. CDR1 is MDHEN and CDR2 is SYDVKM in the germline V gene. As DNA, the CDR3 is TGTGCCAGCGGAGGGCACACGAACACCGGGGAGCTGTTTTTT. It specifies CASGGHTNTGELFF.

The chain combines TRBV2 with TRBJ2-7, with a weak D call TRBD2 (5 bases). Germline CDR1 is SNHLY and CDR2 is FYNNEI. Trimming shortened V by 5 bases and J by 3 bases, and 14 bases separated the two germline ends. The CDR3 totals 14 residues. The CDR3 DNA sequence: TGTGCCAGCAGTAAACTAGTACCGGACTACGAGCAGTACTTC. Translation: CASSKLVPDYEQYF.

About this clone itself: A read error may account for a junction end that differs from germline. The V call is TRBV29-1, the J call TRBJ2-7; 10 bases map to TRBD2. Germline V gene sequence: CDR1 SQVTM, CDR2 ANQGSEA. The CDR3 covers 13 residues. The CDR3 bases are TGCAGCGTCGGACTAGCGGATACCTACGGGCAGTACTTC. Amino acid sequence: CSVGLADTYGQYF.

The V and J genes are TRBV9 and TRBJ2-4; 8 nucleotides match TRBD1. V lost 5 bases and J lost 8; bases outside the gene matches: 3. CDR3 length: 12 amino acids. Germline CDR1 reads SGDLS; CDR2 reads YYNGEE. The CDR3 sequence: CASSPGGHIQYF. For the CDR3, the DNA is TGTGCCAGCAGTCCAGGGGGCCACATTCAGTACTTC. The whole variable domain, filled in from reference TRBV9 and TRBJ2-4, reads DSGVTQTPKHLITATGQRVTLRCSPRSGDLSVYWYQQSLDQGLQFLIQYYNGEERAKGNILERFSAQQFPDLHSELNLSSLELGDSALYFCASSPGGHIQYFGAGTRLSVL.

This chain links TRBV30 with TRBJ1-5; D might be TRBD1 (6 bases). The CDR3 is 14 amino acids. V was pared by 2 bases and J by 1 base, with 9 bases between. Germline assignment: CDR1 GTSNPN and CDR2 SVGIG (reference sequence). DNA for the CDR3: TGTGCCTGGAGTAAGGGGGGGAGCAATCAGCCCCAGCATTTT. Protein: CAWSKGGSNQPQHF.

J is TRBJ2-7 and V is TRBV28; D unresolved. Trimming took off 6 bases at V and 3 bases at J, with 9 bases between the two ends. Looked up from germline, CDR1 is MDHEN and CDR2 is SYDVKM. This CDR3 contains 12 residues. DNA of the CDR3: TGTGCCAGCAGCCCCGGTCGCTACGAGCAGTACTTC. Its protein product is CASSPGRYEQYF. Using reference TRBV28 and TRBJ2-7 for the parts outside the CDR3, the full variable domain is DVKVTQSSRYLVKRTGEKVFLECVQDMDHENMFWYRQDPGLGLRLIYFSYDVKMKEKGDIPEGYSVSREKKERFSLILESASTNQTSMYLCASSPGRYEQYFGPGTRLTVT.

This clone is a singleton in its sample. The gene calls are TRBV19 and TRBJ2-1; 7 bases fit TRBD1. Per the germline V gene, CDR1 is LNHDA and CDR2 is SQIVND (reference sequence). V trimming: 3 bases; J trimming: 7 bases; junction bases outside the gene matches: 12. The CDR3 length is 16 residues. The CDR3 DNA reads as TGTGCCAGTAGTATGGTGGGACAGCTTCACATGAATGAGCAGTTCTTC. This sequence encodes CASSMVGQLHMNEQFF.

The V and J genes are TRBV6-5 and TRBJ2-1; TRBD1 agrees at 8 bases. The CDR3 extends over 15 amino acids. V shed 6 bases, J shed 3 bases, and the junction held 7 bases outside the gene matches. Per the germline V gene, CDR1 is MNHEY and CDR2 is SVGAGI. DNA for the CDR3: TGTGCCAGCAGACCGGACAGGGAAAGCTACAATGAGCAGTTCTTC. Its translation is CASRPDRESYNEQFF.

The chain joins TRBV28 to TRBJ2-1; D is uncertain. Trimming pared 3 bases from V and 4 bases from J, leaving 7 bases between. The germline V gene encodes CDR1 MDHEN and CDR2 SYDVKM. This CDR3 is built from 13 residues. In nucleotides, the CDR3 is TGTGCCAGCAGTTTCGCAGGATACAATGAGCAGTTCTTC. Translating it yields CASSFAGYNEQFF.

This clone was recorded only once. V is TRBV19 and J is TRBJ1-5; D is possibly TRBD1 (5 bases). Germline CDR1 reads LNHDA; CDR2 reads SQIVND (reference sequence). The CDR3 is 14 amino acids. V was pared by 1 base and J by 6 bases, with 10 bases between. The CDR3 nucleotides read TGTGCCAGTAGTATAGTAACCCAGGGTCAGCCCCAGCATTTT. It yields the protein CASSIVTQGQPQHF.

The chain uses TRBV2 and TRBJ1-1; TRBD1 matches 8 bases. This CDR3 is built from 15 residues. CDR1 and CDR2 from the germline V gene are SNHLY and FYNNEI. The ends lost 6 bases at V and 11 bases at J; junction bases unmatched: 17. In nucleotides, the CDR3 is TGTGCCAGCAGCCCGGGCTCTGGACAGGGCCGGGGGGCTTTCTTT. It encodes CASSPGSGQGRGAFF.

The sample holds one count of this clone. The gene calls are TRBV5-1 and TRBJ1-2, with D tentatively TRBD1 (5 bases). Germline V gives CDR1 SGHRS, CDR2 YFSETQ. Trimming cost V 4 bases and J 6 bases, with 10 bases left between them. The CDR3 contains 12 residues. The CDR3 coding sequence is TGCGCCAGCAGCGGGGGGATGGATGGCTACACCTTC. Translation: CASSGGMDGYTF. The entire variable domain, with the rest obtained from reference TRBV5-1 and TRBJ1-2, is as follows: KAGVTQTPRYLIKTRGQQVTLSCSPISGHRSVSWYQQTPGQGLQFLFEYFSETQRNKGNFPGRFSGRQFSNSRSEMNVSTLELGDSALYLCASSGGMDGYTFGSGTRLTVV.

The V and J genes are TRBV21-1 and TRBJ1-5; the table's D call, TRBD1, has no DNA check behind it. TRBV21-1 constitutes a pseudogene. CDR3 size: 17 residues. The CDR3 sequence is CASSKTGQAYSNQPQHF. DNA of the CDR3: TGTGCCAGCAGCAAAACGGGACAGGCCTATAGCAATCAGCCCCAGCATTTT.

The chain links TRBV28 to TRBJ1-1, with D perhaps TRBD1 (6 bases). This CDR3 has 16 amino acids. Trimming removed 5 bases at V and 4 bases at J, with 20 bases between. Germline-derived CDR1 and CDR2 are MDHEN and SYDVKM. For the CDR3, the DNA is TGTGCCAGCAGTCCTTTTAGGGGCGGCAGGGGCACTGAAGCTTTCTTT. Translation gives CASSPFRGGRGTEAFF.

V gene TRBV4-1 combines with J gene TRBJ1-4; D not certain. The germline V gene encodes CDR1 MGHRA and CDR2 YSYEKL. V lost 4 bases, J lost 0 bases, and 15 bases lay in between. The CDR3 totals 17 residues. This CDR3 is CASSPVGPPATNEKLFF. The CDR3 DNA follows: TGCGCCAGCAGCCCCGTGGGCCCCCCTGCAACTAATGAAAAACTGTTTTTT.

This clone was counted a single time. The CDR3 DNA sequence: TGTGCCAGCAGCCGAGGCCCTACCTATGGCTACACCTTC. Translating gives CASSRGPTYGYTF. The rearrangement links TRBV7-9 to TRBJ1-2; D unclear. The V end lost 5 bases, the J end lost 4 bases, and 11 bases lay between the germline ends. Germline V gives CDR1 SEHNR, CDR2 FQNEAQ (reference sequence). The CDR3 is 13 amino acids.

This chain connects TRBV7-6 to TRBJ2-7, with TRBD2 matching over 11 bases. CDR3 length: 14 amino acids. The ends lost 1 base at V and 6 bases at J; junction bases unmatched: 2. From germline, CDR1 is SGHVS and CDR2 FNYEAQ. In DNA, the CDR3 is TGTGCCAGCAGCTTAGGGCTAGCGGGAGGCGAGCAGTACTTC. It codes for CASSLGLAGGEQYF.

The chain has TRBV27 and TRBJ2-7, with TRBD2 identical over 12 bases. CDR3 size: 16 residues. CDR1 is MNHEY and CDR2 is SMNVEV in the germline V gene (reference sequence). The junction had 7 bases not matched to a gene; V was cut back by 4 bases and J by 3 bases. The CDR3 reads CASSSGLAGGGYEQYF. The CDR3 DNA reads as TGTGCCAGCAGTTCGGGGCTAGCGGGAGGGGGCTACGAGCAGTACTTC.

This chain connects TRBV28 to TRBJ2-5; D is perhaps TRBD1 (5 bases). The CDR3 extends over 14 amino acids. Germline values: CDR1 MDHEN, CDR2 SYDVKM. V lost 2 bases and J lost 5, with 12 bases in between. Here the CDR3 DNA reads TGTGCCAGCAGTTTAAGGCCGGCAGGGGAGACCCAGTACTTC. Its protein is CASSLRPAGETQYF. Full variable domain (outside the CDR3, taken from reference TRBV28 and TRBJ2-5): DVKVTQSSRYLVKRTGEKVFLECVQDMDHENMFWYRQDPGLGLRLIYFSYDVKMKEKGDIPEGYSVSREKKERFSLILESASTNQTSMYLCASSLRPAGETQYFGPGTRLLVL.

This chain uses TRBV7-6 with TRBJ2-1; 7 bases are shared with TRBD1. The germline CDR1 and CDR2 sequences are SGHVS and FNYEAQ. The CDR3 extends over 14 amino acids. V was pared by 5 bases and J by 9 bases, with 10 bases of the junction left unmatched. The CDR3 DNA reads as TGTGCCAGCAGCGGACCGGGACAGTCCGCTGAGCAGTTCTTC. It encodes CASSGPGQSAEQFF.

This clone is a singleton in its sample. This chain joins TRBV25-1 and TRBJ1-2; possible D gene TRBD1, 6 bases. Germline-derived CDR1 and CDR2 are MGHDK and SYGVNS. The CDR3 sequence is 14 residues long. V gave up 7 bases and J gave up 2 bases, with 14 bases separating them. This chain's CDR3 is CASIPHGTNYGYTF. In nucleotides, the CDR3 is TGTGCCAGCATACCCCACGGGACAAACTATGGCTACACCTTC.

V and J are TRBV28 and TRBJ2-7; the D gene is possibly TRBD2 (6 bases). Per the germline V gene, CDR1 is MDHEN and CDR2 is SYDVKM. This CDR3 has 16 residues. V was trimmed by 4 bases and J by 9 bases, leaving 25 bases between them. CDR3 amino acids: CASSYHLLLRTITQYF. The CDR3 region has the DNA TGTGCCAGCAGTTATCACCTACTTCTGAGGACTATCACGCAGTACTTC.

V is TRBV7-3 and J is TRBJ2-2; 8 positions agree with TRBD2. CDR1 and CDR2 (germline): SGHTA, FQGTGA. Losses at the gene ends were 2 bases for V and 1 base for J; bases not matched to a gene: 6. The CDR3 length is 17 residues. The CDR3 loop is CASSLASSGLNTGELFF. The CDR3 nucleotides read TGTGCCAGCAGCTTAGCGTCTAGCGGGCTGAACACCGGGGAGCTGTTTTTT.

In the case of this clone: Within the sample, other DNA sequences also encode this same CDR3. The chain couples TRBV5-6 to TRBJ2-1; possibly TRBD2 for D (5 bases). The CDR3 sequence is 13 residues long. Per the germline V gene, CDR1 is SGHDT and CDR2 is YYEEEE. Between the trimmed V and J ends, which lost 0 bases and 6 bases, there was a span of 7 bases. CDR3 in amino acids: CASSLGAGNEQFF. The CDR3 DNA sequence: TGTGCCAGCAGCTTGGGGGCGGGCAATGAGCAGTTCTTC.

The chain links TRBV13 to TRBJ2-7; a weak D match, TRBD1 (5 bases). The CDR3 is 13 residues long. Germline CDR1 reads PRHDT; CDR2 reads FYEKMQ (reference sequence). The V and J ends lost 4 bases and 4 bases respectively, with 11 bases between them. CDR3 in DNA: TGTGCCAGCAGCTCTCCAGGGTCTTACGAGCAGTACTTC. This encodes CASSSPGSYEQYF. Drawing the rest from reference TRBV13 and TRBJ2-7, the complete variable domain is AAGVIQSPRHLIKEKRETATLKCYPIPRHDTVYWYQQGPGQDPQFLISFYEKMQSDKGSIPDRFSAQQFSDYHSELNMSSLELGDSALYFCASSSPGSYEQYFGPGTRLTVT.

The chain recombines TRBV2 with TRBJ2-3, with 12 bases identical to TRBD2. Germline trimming cut 6 bases from V and 4 bases from J; bases unmatched to any gene: 14. Germline V CDR1 and CDR2: SNHLY, FYNNEI. This CDR3 is 18 amino acids long. In DNA form, the CDR3 reads TGTGCCAGCAGACGCGACCTCCTAGCGGGGGGGCTGGCAGATACGCAGTATTTT. This gives the protein CASRRDLLAGGLADTQYF.

This clone showed up just a few times. The J gene is TRBJ1-4, the V gene TRBV9, with D maybe TRBD1 (6 bases). The CDR3 has 15 amino acids. The germline V gene has CDR1 SGDLS and CDR2 YYNGEE. With 3 bases removed from V and 4 bases from J, the gap between germline ends came to 13 bases. Written as DNA, the CDR3 is TGTGCCAGCAGCGATAGTACAGGGTATAATGAAAAACTGTTTTTT. Its translation: CASSDSTGYNEKLFF.